This T cell receptor beta chain came from a study of T cells in Graves' hyperthyroidism and ophthalmopathy. At least ten counts were recorded for this clonotype. Germline V gives CDR1 LGHDT, CDR2 YNNKEL (reference sequence). This CDR3 has 14 amino acids. Deletions cut 4 bases from V and 0 bases from J, with 7 bases between. PBMCs were obtained from 9.5 to 10 ml fresh peripheral blood. Template material for amplifying TCR beta CDR3 regions consisted of RNA transcripts. RT-PCR in the first round (using the HTBI primer set) targeted the TCR CDR3. In TCRdb, the multiplex PCR reads were re-called with MiXCR into one record per CDR3 protein. The sample includes some 300,000 distinct CDR3 sequences, roughly 19% seen only once; the top ten take about two fifths.

This clonotype was obtained from a man aged 50-59 years with Graves' ophthalmopathy. The specimen sequenced was blood. The V and J genes are TRBV3-1 and TRBJ2-1; D call uncertain. CDR3 sequence (DNA): TGTGCCAGCAGCCTAATCGGCTCCTACAATGAGCAGTTCTTC. The encoded protein is CASSLIGSYNEQFF.